This TCR beta chain was sequenced during a study of shared clonotypes between healthy human individuals. Naive CD8 cells, CD45RO-negative and positively selected for CCR7, excluded terminally differentiated effector memory CD45RA+ cells. In the original analysis: Filtering was not the same, since immunoSEQ gave junction-only sequences without quality scores. Clones were read by immunoSEQ multiplex PCR, and TCRdb kept only the in-frame ones, dropping some. That table gives V, J and clone size, and the DNA gave D and trimming. The profile covers about 600,000 clones, with about 98% appearing a single time and around 0.3% taken by the ten largest. Study-level points and caveats: In several donors, about 5% of naive CD4 clonotypes appeared in common.

With V trimmed by 1 base and J by 4 bases, 6 bases remained unmatched. Germline V gene data show CDR1 as SGHAT and CDR2 as FQNNGV. This CDR3 has 16 amino acids. For this clone: Its matching antigen is unknown.

The receptor comes from a man aged 25 to 40 in good health. The chain links TRBV11-2 to TRBJ2-1; 8 bases map to TRBD2. The specimen was naive CD8+ T cells sorted from blood. CDR3 sequence (DNA): TGTGCCAGCAGCTTAGCGGGTACTAGCGGTTACAATGAGCAGTTCTTC. Encoded protein: CASSLAGTSGYNEQFF.